These T cell receptor beta chains were read from a single sample in a study of blood T cell repertoires in COVID-19. The repertoire was sequenced with immunoSEQ multiplex PCR; TCRdb's copy has only in-frame clones and lacks some. The sample lists under 400,000 clones, 89% occurring once. The material sequenced was peripheral blood. The receptors originated from a woman in her fifties or sixties with COVID-19, enrolled during active disease. Each CDR3 is given with its conserved first and last residue. Fields, in order: V gene, D gene, J gene, CDR3 protein, CDR3 DNA. The D gene is left open where the match is weak.

TRBV12-3/TRBV12-4	NA	TRBJ1-1	CASSLRGNTEAFF	TGTGCCAGCAGTTTGCGTGGGAACACTGAAGCTTTCTTT
TRBV24-1	NA	TRBJ2-7	CATSSGGAGKNEQYF	TGTGCCACCAGTTCGGGCGGAGCAGGGAAGAACGAGCAGTACTTC
TRBV7-3	NA	TRBJ1-2	CASSLSHRDGYTF	TGTGCCAGCAGCTTAAGTCATCGGGATGGCTACACCTTC
TRBV7-3	NA	TRBJ2-2	CASSLTGGPQNTGELFF	TGTGCCAGCAGCTTAACGGGGGGTCCCCAGAACACCGGGGAGCTGTTTTTT
TRBV6-4	NA	TRBJ1-2	CASRAGSSGYTF	TGTGCCAGCAGGGCGGGGAGCTCGGGCTACACCTTC
TRBV5-4	TRBD1	TRBJ1-1	CASSLGQGVTEAFF	TGTGCCAGCAGCTTGGGACAGGGGGTCACTGAAGCTTTCTTT
TRBV5-1	TRBD1	TRBJ2-2	CASSLGDRGSGELFF	TGCGCCAGCAGCTTGGGGGACAGGGGTTCCGGGGAGCTGTTTTTT
TRBV5-1	TRBD1	TRBJ1-1	CASSRDPGQGDTEAFF	TGCGCCAGCAGCCGTGATCCGGGACAGGGGGACACTGAAGCTTTCTTT
TRBV5-4	TRBD2	TRBJ2-7	CASSPEASGGRSYEQYF	TGTGCCAGCAGCCCCGAAGCTAGCGGGGGTAGGTCCTACGAGCAGTACTTC
TRBV7-2	TRBD1	TRBJ1-6	CASSYEPRTGHYNSPLHF	TGTGCCAGCAGTTACGAACCTCGGACAGGCCACTATAATTCACCCCTCCACTTT
TRBV20-1	NA	TRBJ1-2	CSASGASGYTF	TGCAGTGCTAGTGGGGCCTCCGGCTACACCTTC
TRBV5-1	NA	TRBJ1-1	CAIPHPGLSNTEAFF	TGCGCCATCCCTCACCCAGGTCTCTCCAACACTGAAGCTTTCTTT
TRBV5-1	TRBD1	TRBJ2-3	CASSYRDRATDTQYF	TGCGCCAGCAGCTACAGGGACAGGGCGACAGATACGCAGTATTTT
TRBV2	NA	TRBJ1-1	CASSDGGPWAFF	TGTGCCAGCAGTGATGGAGGGCCTTGGGCTTTCTTT